The 32 T cell receptor beta chains below come from one sample, sequenced in a study of blood T cell repertoires in COVID-19. Libraries were prepared by immunoSEQ multiplex PCR; TCRdb keeps only in-frame clonotypes and omits some of them. The table lists 200,000 to 300,000 clones, around 90% of them singletons. The material sequenced was PBMCs or T cells enriched from blood (not recorded which). The receptor set was obtained from a woman aged 35 to 49 who had been exposed to COVID-19.

V and J are TRBV4-1 and TRBJ1-5, with a tentative D call TRBD1 (6 bases). CDR1 is MGHRA, CDR2 YSYEKL, per germline. This CDR3 region has 15 residues. Trimming cost V 0 bases and J 4 bases, with 10 bases left between them. DNA for the CDR3: TGCGCCAGCAGCCAAGACCGGGGGGCTAATCAGCCCCAGCATTTT. Its translation: CASSQDRGANQPQHF.

The rearrangement joins TRBV11-3 to TRBJ2-7, with 8 bases fitting TRBD1. Germline CDR1 SGHNT, CDR2 YENEEA. The V and J ends lost 5 bases and 3 bases, in that order; junction bases with no gene match: 6. This CDR3 comprises 14 residues. CDR3 nucleotide sequence: TGTGCCAGCAGCGGACGCAGGGGGCACTACGAGCAGTACGTC. Its protein is CASSGRRGHYEQYV.

The chain combines TRBV11-2 with TRBJ1-2; 10 positions match TRBD1. Germline CDR1 reads SGHAT; CDR2 reads FQNNGV. This CDR3 has 14 amino acids. V lost 5 bases and J lost 6; bases outside the gene matches: 6. The CDR3 here is CASSMTGGADGYTF. CDR3 bases: TGTGCCAGCAGCATGACAGGGGGCGCAGATGGCTACACCTTC.

The V and J genes are TRBV7-9 and TRBJ2-5, with TRBD2 matching 11 bases. This CDR3 spans 14 amino acids. Looked up from germline, CDR1 is SEHNR and CDR2 is FQNEAQ (reference sequence). The ends lost 5 bases at V and 4 bases at J; junction bases unmatched: 3. CDR3 in DNA: TGTGCCAGCAGCCTTAGCGGGAGGGGAGAGACCCAGTACTTC. This translates into CASSLSGRGETQYF.

This clone appeared a few times. Distinct nucleotide sequences in the sample also encode this CDR3. The chain links TRBV27 to TRBJ1-6; TRBD1 is a possible D gene (5 bases). Germline lookup yields CDR1 MNHEY and CDR2 SMNVEV (reference sequence). Trimming pared 7 bases from V and 0 bases from J, leaving 13 bases between. CDR3 length equals 16 residues. The CDR3: CASKGQGDSYNSPLHF. CDR3 bases: TGTGCCAGCAAGGGGCAGGGTGACTCCTATAATTCACCCCTCCACTTT.

The chain employs TRBV11-3 and TRBJ1-1, with TRBD1 matching over 7 bases. The length of the CDR3 is 15 residues. CDR1 and CDR2 (germline): SGHNT, YENEEA. The ends lost 1 base at V and 13 bases at J; junction bases unmatched: 15. CDR3 amino acids: CASSLGTFGTAIVFF. CDR3 in DNA: TGTGCCAGCAGCTTAGGAACTTTCGGGACAGCTATTGTTTTCTTT.

This chain connects TRBV18 to TRBJ1-1; TRBD1 is a possible D gene (6 bases). The CDR3 covers 16 residues. CDR1 and CDR2 (germline): KGHSH, LQKENI. V was cut by 3 bases and J by 10 bases, with 24 bases left in between. CDR3 sequence reads: CASSPEGPGGASRAFF. CDR3 in DNA: TGTGCCAGCTCACCTGAAGGTCCGGGGGGGGCGAGTCGAGCTTTCTTT.

V gene TRBV29-1 combines with J gene TRBJ2-1, with D hard to call. The ends were cut back, 1 base at V and 7 bases at J, with 23 bases in the middle. The CDR3 is made up of 17 amino acids. Germline CDR1 SQVTM, CDR2 ANQGSEA. The CDR3 sequence is CSVEVGSLGKSRNEQFF. In nucleotides, the CDR3 is TGCAGCGTTGAAGTTGGGTCCCTGGGCAAGTCTCGGAATGAGCAGTTCTTC.

The chain has TRBV10-3 and TRBJ2-5, with D tentatively TRBD1 (6 bases). The CDR3 length is 16 residues. V lost 2 bases and J 2 bases, leaving 15 bases between the germline ends. CDR1 is ENHRY and CDR2 is SYGVKD in the germline V gene. The CDR3: CAISEDRKGIQETQYF. DNA for the CDR3: TGTGCCATCAGTGAGGACAGGAAGGGGATTCAAGAGACCCAGTACTTC.

The chain combines TRBV6-2 or TRBV6-3 with TRBJ2-7; maybe TRBD1 (5 bases). The CDR3 extends over 12 amino acids. The V and J ends lost 6 bases and 3 bases respectively, with 9 bases between them. CDR1 is MNHEY, CDR2 SVGEGT, per germline. The CDR3 region has the DNA TGTGCCAGCAGCCGACAGTTCTACGAGCAGTACGTC. Its protein product is CASSRQFYEQYV.

The gene calls are TRBV7-6 and TRBJ1-2; D unclear. This CDR3 spans 15 amino acids. V was shortened by 5 bases and J by 0 bases, with 13 bases between the two germline ends. The germline CDR1 and CDR2 sequences are SGHVS and FNYEAQ. The CDR3 protein is CASSPKQNANYGYTF. The DNA of the CDR3 is TGTGCCAGCAGCCCTAAACAGAATGCTAACTATGGCTACACCTTC.

The rearrangement uses TRBV5-6 and TRBJ2-1; TRBD2 matches 15 bases. V shed 1 base, J shed 8 bases, and the junction held 4 bases outside the gene matches. Germline assignment: CDR1 SGHDT and CDR2 YYEEEE. The CDR3 is 16 amino acids. The CDR3 loop reads CASSLMGLAGGDEQFF. CDR3 bases: TGTGCCAGCAGCTTGATGGGACTAGCGGGAGGAGATGAGCAGTTCTTC.

To note about this clone: An end of the junction does not agree with germline; a read error may underlie this. The chain couples TRBV5-1 to TRBJ2-2; maybe TRBD2 (6 bases). The CDR3 has 15 amino acids. From germline, CDR1 is SGHRS and CDR2 YFSETQ. DNA for the CDR3: TGTGCCAGCAGCTTGGATGGGAGCGGGACCGGGGAGCTGTTTTTT. Translating it yields CASSLDGSGTGELFF. The full variable domain, with the rest looked up from reference TRBV5-1 and TRBJ2-2, is KAGVTQTPRYLIKTRGQQVTLSCSPISGHRSVSWYQQTPGQGLQFLFEYFSETQRNKGNFPGRFSGRQFSNSRSEMNVSTLELGDSALYLCASSLDGSGTGELFFGEGSRLTVL.

This clone was counted between two and nine times. The chain links TRBV27 to TRBJ2-7; 10 bases align to TRBD1. The ends lost 8 bases at V and 7 bases at J; junction bases unmatched: 17. CDR3 length equals 16 residues. The germline V gene has CDR1 MNHEY and CDR2 SMNVEV (reference sequence). CDR3 region: CASHPPPGTGEGEQYV. Written as DNA, the CDR3 is TGTGCCAGCCACCCTCCTCCGGGGACAGGGGAGGGGGAGCAGTACGTC.

CDR3 DNA sequence: TGTGCCAGCAGGAGGACAGATGCCCTTGCTGCTTTCTTT. It translates to CASRRTDALAAFF. V and J are TRBV27 and TRBJ1-1, with a tentative D call TRBD1 (6 bases). The CDR3 is made up of 13 amino acids. V was pared by 6 bases and J by 11 bases, with 19 bases between. Germline V CDR1 and CDR2: MNHEY, SMNVEV (reference sequence).

Written as DNA, the CDR3 is TGTGCCACCAGTGGACAATATAACACCGGGGAGCTGTTTTTT. Residues: CATSGQYNTGELFF. The V gene is TRBV24-1, the J gene TRBJ2-2; D is uncertain. CDR1 and CDR2 (germline): KGHDR, SFDVKD. Trimming took off 5 bases at V and 2 bases at J, with 8 bases between the two ends. The CDR3 has 14 amino acids.

The CDR3 protein is CAWNRGGNYGYTF. In DNA form, the CDR3 reads TGTGCCTGGAACAGGGGGGGAAACTATGGCTACACCTTC. The V and J genes are TRBV30 and TRBJ1-2, with 8 bases that match TRBD1. Germline loops: CDR1 GTSNPN, CDR2 SVGIG (reference sequence). There are 13 residues in the CDR3. Trimming took 4 bases from V and 2 from J; bases not matched to a gene: 3.

The chain links TRBV27 to TRBJ1-5; D is ambiguous. Germline lookup yields CDR1 MNHEY and CDR2 SMNVEV (reference sequence). V gave up 4 bases and J gave up 2 bases, with 12 bases separating them. The CDR3 extends over 15 amino acids. The CDR3 protein is CASSSTGLGNQPQHF. The CDR3 bases are TGTGCCAGCAGTTCGACCGGGTTGGGCAATCAGCCCCAGCATTTT.

This clone was observed a single time. The genes are TRBV18 and TRBJ1-1; perhaps TRBD1 as D (5 bases). This CDR3 has 14 residues. The V gene lost 2 bases and the J gene lost 4 bases, with 11 bases spanning the gap. From germline, CDR1 is KGHSH and CDR2 LQKENI. The CDR3 sequence is CASSPEGVSTEAFF. In DNA, the CDR3 is TGTGCCAGCTCACCAGAAGGGGTTAGCACTGAAGCTTTCTTT.

The chain employs TRBV7-8 and TRBJ2-1, with 7 bases aligning to TRBD2. Germline V gives CDR1 SGHVS, CDR2 FQNEAQ. The CDR3 consists of 15 residues. Trimming cost V 2 bases and J 7 bases; bases outside gene matches: 8. CDR3 in amino acids: CASSLMPGGLNEQFF. For the CDR3, the DNA is TGTGCCAGCAGCTTAATGCCGGGAGGTTTAAATGAGCAGTTCTTC.

The rearrangement links TRBV19 to TRBJ2-5; 10 nucleotides match TRBD1. After removal of 9 bases from V and 4 bases from J, the junction contained 5 bases not matched to a gene. CDR1 and CDR2 from the germline V gene are LNHDA and SQIVND (reference sequence). The CDR3 sequence is 13 residues long. The CDR3 DNA is TGTGCCAGCAGGGACAGGGGACTAGAGACCCAGTACTTC. It codes for CASRDRGLETQYF.

The genes are TRBV29-1 and TRBJ1-5, with D possibly matching TRBD1 (6 bases). Per germline, CDR1 SQVTM and CDR2 ANQGSEA. CDR3 size: 12 residues. V dropped 5 bases and J dropped 3 bases, with 8 bases sitting between them. The CDR3 DNA follows: TGCAGCGTTTCAGGGGACAATCAGCCCCAGCATTTT. Translating gives CSVSGDNQPQHF.

This clone appeared a single time. The gene calls are TRBV11-3 and TRBJ2-5; D is perhaps TRBD2 (7 bases). From germline, CDR1 is SGHNT and CDR2 YENEEA. The CDR3 loop spans 15 amino acids. V lost 5 bases and J lost 5, with 18 bases in between. For the CDR3, the DNA is TGTGCCAGCAGCGGACGGGGGGCAATTGTTGAGACCCAGTACTTC. It specifies CASSGRGAIVETQYF.

The genes are TRBV6-2 or TRBV6-3 and TRBJ1-1; perhaps TRBD1 as D (5 bases). Trimming stripped 4 bases from V and 4 bases from J, with 10 bases between. The germline CDR1 and CDR2 sequences are MNHEY and SVGEGT. The CDR3 totals 13 residues. CDR3 coding DNA: TGTGCCAGCAGTTGGGGGGTGGGCACTGAAGCTTTCTTT. Protein: CASSWGVGTEAFF.

The chain uses TRBV27 and TRBJ2-1, with 12 bases lining up with TRBD2. The CDR3 runs to 17 residues. V was pared by 2 bases and J by 4 bases, with 6 bases of the junction left unmatched. Germline values: CDR1 MNHEY, CDR2 SMNVEV (reference sequence). The CDR3 sequence: CASSLGPLAGGYNEQFF. The CDR3 nucleotides are TGTGCCAGCAGTTTAGGACCGCTAGCGGGAGGGTACAATGAGCAGTTCTTC.

J is TRBJ1-6 and V is TRBV19, with D hard to call. Germline V CDR1 and CDR2: LNHDA, SQIVND (reference sequence). Trimming stripped 6 bases from V and 0 bases from J, with 9 bases between. The CDR3 sequence is 15 residues long. The CDR3 sequence: CASRDLSSYNSPLHF. CDR3 DNA sequence: TGTGCCAGTAGGGACTTGAGCTCCTATAATTCACCCCTCCACTTT.

The chain uses TRBV3-1 (or the pseudogene TRBV3-2) and TRBJ2-3, with 8 positions matching TRBD2. V was clipped by 2 bases and J by 4 bases; unmatched bases: 14. The CDR3 consists of 18 residues. Germline CDR1 reads LGHDT; CDR2 reads YNNKEL (reference sequence). The CDR3 DNA sequence: TGTGCCAGCAGCCAATCTCACTCCGGGGGGGGCAGGTCAGATACGCAGTATTTT. Translating it yields CASSQSHSGGGRSDTQYF.

The chain couples TRBV6-2 or TRBV6-3 to TRBJ2-1; possibly TRBD2 for D (6 bases). The CDR3 has 15 residues. The germline V gene has CDR1 MNHEY and CDR2 SVGEGT. Trimming removed 4 bases from V and 6 bases from J, with 16 bases in between. CDR3 DNA: TGTGCCAGCAGTTTCGGGACTGCAACTGGCAATGAGCAGTTCTTC. Its protein is CASSFGTATGNEQFF.

The chain has TRBV6-2 or TRBV6-3 and TRBJ1-5, with 9 bases lining up with TRBD1. V was pared by 6 bases and J by 6 bases, with 6 bases of the junction left unmatched. Germline assignment: CDR1 MNHEY and CDR2 SVGEGT. CDR3 size: 14 residues. The CDR3 nucleotides are TGTGCCAGCAGGTACACAGGGGGCGGTCAGCCCCAGCATTTT. Translating it yields CASRYTGGGQPQHF.

This clone was seen a single time. The chain has TRBV5-1 and TRBJ1-2, with D possibly matching TRBD1 (6 bases). CDR1 and CDR2 (germline): SGHRS, YFSETQ. V lost 5 bases to trimming and J lost 5 bases, with 16 bases between them. The CDR3 runs to 14 residues. DNA of the CDR3: TGCGCCAGCAGTTACGAGGGCAGGGGATATGGCTACACCTTC. Translating gives CASSYEGRGYGYTF. Complete variable domain (other parts from reference TRBV5-1 and TRBJ1-2): KAGVTQTPRYLIKTRGQQVTLSCSPISGHRSVSWYQQTPGQGLQFLFEYFSETQRNKGNFPGRFSGRQFSNSRSEMNVSTLELGDSALYLCASSYEGRGYGYTFGSGTRLTVV.

The sample holds one count of this clone. V is TRBV28 and J is TRBJ1-2; 8 bases fit TRBD1. Germline values: CDR1 MDHEN, CDR2 SYDVKM. V was clipped by 7 bases and J by 4 bases; unmatched bases: 14. There are 16 residues in the CDR3. CDR3 sequence reads: CASTGGDRGGLYGYTF. CDR3 nucleotides: TGTGCCAGCACGGGAGGAGACAGGGGTGGACTCTATGGCTACACCTTC.

The chain has TRBV1 and TRBJ2-7; the table gives TRBD1 as D, unverified against the DNA. TRBV1 is a recognized pseudogene. The CDR3 length is 16 residues. CDR3 in DNA: TGCACCAGCAGCCAAGTGATTAGGGGTTGGTCCTACGAGCAGTACGTC. This sequence encodes CTSSQVIRGWSYEQYV.